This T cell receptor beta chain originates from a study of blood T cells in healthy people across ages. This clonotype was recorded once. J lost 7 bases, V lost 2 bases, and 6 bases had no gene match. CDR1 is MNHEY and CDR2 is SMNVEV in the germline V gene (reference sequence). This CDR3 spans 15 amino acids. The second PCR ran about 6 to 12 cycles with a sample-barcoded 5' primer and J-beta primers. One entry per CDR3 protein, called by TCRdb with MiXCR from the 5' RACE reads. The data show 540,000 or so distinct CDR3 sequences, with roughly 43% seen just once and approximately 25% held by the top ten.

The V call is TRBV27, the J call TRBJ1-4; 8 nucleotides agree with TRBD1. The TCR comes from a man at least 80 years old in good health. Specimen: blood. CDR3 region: CASSLTQGASEKLFF. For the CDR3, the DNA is TGTGCCAGCAGTTTAACCCAGGGGGCGAGTGAAAAACTGTTTTTT.